This T cell receptor (beta chain) was recorded in a study of T cell responses to AZD1222 COVID-19 vaccine. The trim removed 4 bases at V and 1 base at J, leaving 5 bases unmatched. Germline CDR1 reads MNHEY; CDR2 reads SVGEGT. The CDR3 covers 15 residues. Produced via immunoSEQ multiplex PCR; TCRdb's table is partial and in-frame only. This sample carries more than 80,000 clones, 80% to 95% of them seen once, and the ten largest clones take less than 4%. General observations from the study: Baseline antibody screening turned up just a handful of seropositive AZD1222 recipients. Sampling that yielded the repertoires occurred only after the peak T cell response. Possibly, clonal diversity was underestimated; donors were largely white British and included more females.

About this clone: As yet, its antigen is unknown.

The material was peripheral blood, obtained 28 days after the second AZD1222 dose. This clonotype was sampled from an adult who received the AZD1222 COVID-19 vaccine. The genes are TRBV6-2 or TRBV6-3 and TRBJ1-1; 8 bases fit TRBD1. In DNA form, the CDR3 reads TGTGCCAGCAGTTGGGCAGGGGGCAGGAACACTGAAGCTTTCTTT. This codes for CASSWAGGRNTEAFF.